The 10 T cell receptor beta chains listed next were all sequenced from one sample in a study of cytomegalovirus exposure and HLA in healthy donors. Primers: 60 Vbeta forward and 13 Jbeta reverse. The repertoire was sequenced with immunoSEQ multiplex PCR; TCRdb's copy has only in-frame clones and lacks some. The sample has tens of thousands of clones, roughly three quarters seen once. The sample comprised PBMCs. The receptors come from a male donor in good health and CMV-seronegative.

This rearrangement joins TRBV5-8 to TRBJ1-5; tentatively, D is TRBD1 (5 bases). V gave up 6 bases and J gave up 3 bases, with 13 bases separating them. The CDR3 has 14 amino acids. Germline V gene data show CDR1 as SGHTS and CDR2 as YDEGEE. In DNA, the CDR3 is TGTGCCAGCATCGATAACAGGAACAATCAGCCCCAGCATTTT. It is translated as CASIDNRNNQPQHF. The full variable domain, rest sourced from reference TRBV5-8 and TRBJ1-5, is EAGVTQSPTHLIKTRGQQATLRCSPISGHTSVYWYQQALGLGLQFLLWYDEGEERNRGNFPPRFSGRQFPNYSSELNVNALELEDSALYLCASIDNRNNQPQHFGDGTRLSIL.

The genes are TRBV19 and TRBJ1-5, with D possibly TRBD1 on 5 matching bases. Deletions cut 8 bases from V and 0 bases from J, with 14 bases between. This CDR3 is 15 amino acids long. From germline, CDR1 is LNHDA and CDR2 SQIVND (reference sequence). CDR3 in DNA: TGTGCCAGTGGCAGGGCCCTAGTTAGCAATCAGCCCCAGCATTTT. Translated: CASGRALVSNQPQHF.

The chain is built from TRBV7-9 and TRBJ2-7; 10 nucleotides align to TRBD1. Trimming at V came to 5 bases and at J to 7 bases, leaving 11 bases not matched to a gene. The germline gives CDR1 SEHNR, CDR2 FQNEAQ (reference sequence). This CDR3 spans 15 amino acids. CDR3 region: CASSPRDRGPDEQYF. As DNA, the CDR3 is TGTGCCAGCAGCCCCCGGGACAGGGGACCTGATGAGCAGTACTTC.

The chain employs TRBV2 and TRBJ1-4; maybe TRBD1 (5 bases). Trimming took 1 base from V and 3 from J, leaving 9 bases between them. CDR1 is SNHLY and CDR2 is FYNNEI in the germline V gene. CDR3 length: 15 residues. This CDR3 reads CASSEGGAANEKLFF. CDR3 nucleotides: TGTGCCAGCAGTGAAGGGGGCGCGGCTAATGAAAAACTGTTTTTT.

The V gene is TRBV28, the J gene TRBJ1-1, with TRBD1 identical over 9 bases. With V trimmed by 5 bases and J by 1 base, 5 bases remained unmatched. CDR3 length: 15 residues. Germline V CDR1 and CDR2: MDHEN, SYDVKM. The CDR3 loop reads CASSQGTGPNTEAFF. Here the CDR3 DNA reads TGTGCCAGCAGTCAAGGGACAGGGCCGAACACTGAAGCTTTCTTT.

V gene TRBV5-1 combines with J gene TRBJ2-1; D might be TRBD1 (6 bases). Germline CDR1 reads SGHRS; CDR2 reads YFSETQ. The CDR3 is 14 amino acids. The germline V and J ends were trimmed by 4 bases and 7 bases, with 15 bases remaining between them. Here the CDR3 reads CASSRSGAGNEQFF. The CDR3 region has the DNA TGCGCCAGCAGCCGGTCAGGGGCTGGGAATGAGCAGTTCTTC.

This clone showed up just once. The V gene is TRBV5-5, the J gene TRBJ2-5; 8 nucleotides match TRBD1. The CDR3 has 13 amino acids. Germline V gene lookup returns CDR1 SGHKS and CDR2 YYEKEE (reference sequence). V trimming: 3 bases; J trimming: 3 bases; junction bases outside the gene matches: 1. CDR3: CASSSTGEETQYF. The CDR3 DNA is TGTGCCAGCAGCTCGACAGGGGAAGAGACCCAGTACTTC.

This clone was observed a handful of times. The chain links TRBV19 to TRBJ2-7; 8 nucleotides line up with TRBD1. There are 11 residues in the CDR3. Looked up from germline, CDR1 is LNHDA and CDR2 is SQIVND (reference sequence). The DNA of the CDR3 is TGTGCTACTTACAGGGGGGACGAGCAGTACTTC. This sequence encodes CATYRGDEQYF.

This clone was found a few times. The V call is TRBV27, the J call TRBJ1-1; tentative D call: TRBD1 (6 bases). This CDR3 comprises 13 residues. The V gene lost 6 bases and the J gene lost 6 bases, with 14 bases spanning the gap. Germline V lookup: CDR1 MNHEY, CDR2 SMNVEV (reference sequence). This CDR3 reads CASSQVDRSEAFF. DNA of the CDR3: TGTGCCAGCAGCCAAGTGGACAGATCTGAAGCTTTCTTT.

The V and J genes are TRBV6-5 and TRBJ1-3, with no clear D. Germline loops: CDR1 MNHEY, CDR2 SVGAGI. The CDR3 sequence is 14 residues long. The V end lost 4 bases, the J end lost 2 bases, and 9 bases lay between the germline ends. CDR3 in amino acids: CASSSESTGNTIYF. CDR3 in DNA: TGTGCCAGCAGTTCCGAGTCTACTGGAAACACCATATATTTT.